A selection of T cell receptor beta chains follows, all from one sample in a study of molecular identifiers for immune sequencing clone quantification. TCRdb called the PCR reads again in MiXCR, with one record for every CDR3 protein. Of 250,000 to 350,000 distinct CDR3 sequences in the sample, about a fifth were seen once. The sequencing sample was made of naive CD8+ T cells from blood, with Jurkat cell RNA spiked in. All receptors derive from a human donor in good health. Some libraries in this study had Jurkat cell RNA spiked in. The CDR3 runs from the conserved cysteine through the conserved F or W. Each record gives: CDR3 protein, CDR3 DNA, D gene, clone size, J gene, V gene. A D gene is named only where the DNA matches it firmly. Part of the rows lack a size; the others show once, few, many or a class for expanded clones.

cdr3_aa: CSVEMPGLLPYEQYF
cdr3_nt: TGCAGCGTTGAGATGCCGGGGTTGCTCCCCTACGAGCAGTACTTC
d_call: -
clone_size: many
j_call: TRBJ2-7
v_call: TRBV29-1

cdr3_aa: CAGTLRTGAVEKLFF
cdr3_nt: TGTGCCGGCACCCTACGGACAGGGGCGGTTGAAAAACTGTTTTTT
d_call: TRBD1
clone_size: -
j_call: TRBJ1-4
v_call: TRBV12-3/TRBV12-4

cdr3_aa: CSVEDQGRRFNLYNEQFF
cdr3_nt: TGCAGCGTTGAAGATCAGGGCAGACGTTTTAACCTCTACAATGAGCAGTTCTTC
d_call: -
clone_size: many
j_call: TRBJ2-1
v_call: TRBV29-1

cdr3_aa: CSVEAGITYNEQFF
cdr3_nt: TGCAGCGTTGAGGCAGGGATCACCTACAATGAGCAGTTCTTC
d_call: -
clone_size: many
j_call: TRBJ2-1
v_call: TRBV29-1

cdr3_aa: CASTQGTDTQYF
cdr3_nt: TGTGCCAGCACCCAGGGCACAGATACGCAGTATTTT
d_call: -
clone_size: many
j_call: TRBJ2-3
v_call: TRBV7-2

cdr3_aa: CASSQDRQQYEQYF
cdr3_nt: TGCGCCAGCAGCCAAGATCGGCAGCAGTACGAGCAGTACTTC
d_call: -
clone_size: many
j_call: TRBJ2-7
v_call: TRBV4-3

cdr3_aa: CASSPTSRGSDTEAFF
cdr3_nt: TGTGCCAGCAGCCCGACCTCCAGGGGCTCGGACACTGAAGCTTTCTTT
d_call: -
clone_size: many
j_call: TRBJ1-1
v_call: TRBV6-1

cdr3_aa: CASTQYRGSNQPQHF
cdr3_nt: TGTGCCAGTACCCAATACAGGGGAAGCAATCAGCCCCAGCATTTT
d_call: TRBD1
clone_size: many
j_call: TRBJ1-5
v_call: TRBV19

cdr3_aa: CASSYGGTLQPQHF
cdr3_nt: TGTGCCAGCAGTTACGGAGGGACGCTTCAGCCCCAGCATTTT
d_call: -
clone_size: few
j_call: TRBJ1-5
v_call: TRBV6-2/TRBV6-3

cdr3_aa: CAWSVASLGEPQHF
cdr3_nt: TGTGCCTGGAGTGTAGCCTCACTCGGGGAGCCCCAGCATTTT
d_call: -
clone_size: -
j_call: TRBJ1-5
v_call: TRBV30

cdr3_aa: CSASGPLAVTYNEQFF
cdr3_nt: TGCAGTGCTAGCGGACCTCTAGCGGTCACCTACAATGAGCAGTTCTTC
d_call: TRBD2
clone_size: -
j_call: TRBJ2-1
v_call: TRBV20-1

cdr3_aa: CASSQDRGNSYEQYF
cdr3_nt: TGCGCCAGCAGCCAAGATAGAGGGAACTCCTACGAGCAGTACTTC
d_call: -
clone_size: many
j_call: TRBJ2-7
v_call: TRBV4-3